This is a list of T cell receptor beta chains from one sample in a study of T cell responses to AZD1222 COVID-19 vaccine. Some clones are missing from TCRdb's copy, which holds only in-frame ones; the method was immunoSEQ multiplex PCR. The table records 120,000 to 150,000 clones, roughly 87% of them present only once. The specimen comprised peripheral blood, sampled 28 days after the second AZD1222 dose. Receptor source: an adult who received the AZD1222 COVID-19 vaccine. The CDR3 runs from the conserved cysteine through the conserved F or W. D genes are given only for firm matches. The size field is filled for only some rows; it gives once, few, many or a size class.

>NA|TRBJ1-1|TRBV28|NA
TGTGCCAGCAGTTTAGGGGGGGAAGCTTTCTTT
CASSLGGEAFF
>NA|TRBJ2-5|TRBV10-3|NA
TGTGCCATCAGTGAGTCCCGCGAGACCCAGTACTTC
CAISESRETQYF
>NA|TRBJ1-1|TRBV5-5|NA
TGTGCCAGCAGCTCAGGGCACACTGAAGCTTTCTTT
CASSSGHTEAFF
>TRBD2|TRBJ2-1|TRBV4-2|NA
TGTGCCAGCAGCCAAGATTGGGTGGCGGGAGGGATGAATGAGCAGTTCTTC
CASSQDWVAGGMNEQFF
>NA|TRBJ1-4|TRBV7-2|NA
TGTGCCAGCAGCTTAGAGCGTGGGGGAGAAGGGGAAAAACTGTTTTTT
CASSLERGGEGEKLFF
>NA|TRBJ2-1|TRBV19|NA
TGTGCCAGTAGTATCTCCGAGGTCGCTTACCCGTTCTTC
CASSISEVAYPFF
>NA|TRBJ2-1|TRBV7-2|NA
TGTGCCAGCAGCTTCGGCGGCAAGATCAATGAGCAGTTCTTC
CASSFGGKINEQFF
>NA|TRBJ1-4|TRBV4-1|NA
TGCGCCAGCAGCCCGGAACGGGTTACAACTAATGAAAAACTGTTTTTT
CASSPERVTTNEKLFF
>NA|TRBJ1-1|TRBV7-3|NA
TGTGCCAGCAGAGGGGTGAACACTGAAGCTTTCTTT
CASRGVNTEAFF
>TRBD2|TRBJ2-1|TRBV7-2|NA
TGTGCCAGCATTCCCATAGCGGGAGGGCCCAATGAGCAGTTCTTC
CASIPIAGGPNEQFF
>TRBD1|TRBJ2-7|TRBV7-9|NA
TGTGCCAGCAGCTTTTCCGGGACAGGCTACGAGCAGTACTTC
CASSFSGTGYEQYF
>TRBD2|TRBJ2-3|TRBV7-2|NA
TGTGCCAGCAGCCCCTCTAGCGGGCCCCCGGCAGATACGCAGTATTTT
CASSPSSGPPADTQYF
>TRBD2|TRBJ2-1|TRBV4-3|NA
TGCGCCAGCAGCCAAGGGTCTAGCGGGAGTAATGAGCAGTTCTTC
CASSQGSSGSNEQFF
>NA|TRBJ2-4|TRBV28|once
TGTGCCAGCACGGCGGGCAAAAACATTCAGTACTTC
CASTAGKNIQYF
>NA|TRBJ1-1|TRBV11-2|once
TGTGCCAGCAGCTCCCGAGCCCGATGGGGGGTAGCTTTCTTT
CASSSRARWGVAFF
>TRBD1|TRBJ1-2|TRBV11-3|NA
TGTGCCAGCAGCTCCACCCTCCAGCCCGGGACAGGGAACGGCTACACCTTC
CASSSTLQPGTGNGYTF
>NA|TRBJ1-2|TRBV19|once
TGTGCCAGTAGTAAATGGGACACCACCAGCTATGGCTACACCTTC
CASSKWDTTSYGYTF
>TRBD1|TRBJ2-3|TRBV18|NA
TGTGCCAGCTCACCAATCACAGGGGCGGATACGCAGTATTTT
CASSPITGADTQYF
>NA|TRBJ1-3|TRBV3-1/TRBV3-2|NA
TGTGCCAGCTCCGGAGAGGGGGCTGGAAACACCATATATTTT
CASSGEGAGNTIYF
>NA|TRBJ1-4|TRBV6-1|NA
TGTGCCAGCAGTGAGGGAGCAACTAATGAAAAACTGTTTTTT
CASSEGATNEKLFF
>NA|TRBJ2-3|TRBV11-1|NA
TGTGCCAGCAGCTTACGGGGGGCCACAGATACGCAGTATTTT
CASSLRGATDTQYF
>TRBD1|TRBJ2-1|TRBV30|NA
TGTGCCTGGACAGGGGGACGACGGGAGCAGTTCTTC
CAWTGGRREQFF
>NA|TRBJ1-4|TRBV27|NA
TGTGCCAGCAAGGGACGGAATGAAAAACTGTTTTTT
CASKGRNEKLFF
>NA|TRBJ1-1|TRBV30|few
TGTGCCTGGAGTCCAGGGGCACAAACTGAAGCTTTCTTT
CAWSPGAQTEAFF
>NA|TRBJ2-3|TRBV5-8|NA
TGTGCCAGCAGCTTCCTATCTAGCACAGATACGCAGTATTTT
CASSFLSSTDTQYF